This T cell receptor beta chain was captured in a study of control samples from healthy donors and cancer patients. Per the germline V gene, CDR1 is SNHLY and CDR2 is FYNNEI. This CDR3 has 15 amino acids. Trimming took 6 bases from V and 6 from J, leaving 20 bases between them. Here immunoSEQ multiplex PCR was the method, and the copy in TCRdb shows in-frame clones only, minus some. The sample holds roughly 120,000 clones, 93% seen once. The chain combines TRBV2 with TRBJ1-2; D uncertain. This TCR came from a man between 50 and 59 years old with head and neck cancer. Sequencing was performed on PBMCs. CDR3 protein: CASSPTWGIVDGYTF. CDR3 DNA sequence: TGTGCCAGCAGCCCCACATGGGGTATCGTGGATGGCTACACCTTC.